A single sample is the source of the 12 T cell receptor beta chains below, sequenced in a study of identical twins. TCRdb re-called the 5' RACE reads with MiXCR, one entry per CDR3 protein. The sample lists about 190,000 distinct CDR3 sequences, around a sixth occurring once. The same sample was also studied in work on T cells expressing NK-cell markers.

Sequenced input: CD8+ T cells sorted from blood. The source is a woman aged 18-29 years in good health.

The genes are TRBV29-1 and TRBJ1-3; D unclear. CDR3 length equals 13 residues. Germline CDR1 and CDR2: SQVTM and ANQGSEA. Trimming removed 5 bases at V and 0 bases at J, with 8 bases between. CDR3 nucleotides: TGCAGCGTTACAGCGGGCTCTGGAAACACCATATATTTT. As protein: CSVTAGSGNTIYF.

This chain links TRBV13 with TRBJ2-3; the match to TRBD1 covers 10 bases. This CDR3 region has 16 residues. CDR1 PRHDT and CDR2 FYEKMQ come from the germline V gene (reference sequence). V lost 5 bases and J lost 3; bases outside the gene matches: 8. The CDR3 is CASSPVRDRGTDTQYF. CDR3 in DNA: TGTGCCAGCAGCCCAGTCCGGGACAGGGGAACAGATACGCAGTATTTT.

The sample holds a few counts of this clonotype. The V gene is TRBV12-3 or TRBV12-4, the J gene TRBJ2-1; 7 bases align to TRBD1. CDR3 length equals 16 residues. The ends lost 5 bases at V and 4 bases at J; junction bases unmatched: 11. The CDR3 region is CASSPTQGRGYNEQFF. Here the CDR3 DNA reads TGTGCCAGCAGTCCTACACAGGGGCGTGGGTACAATGAGCAGTTCTTC.

This clonotype was seen a few times. The chain has TRBV10-3 and TRBJ2-7, with D unclear. The ends were cut back, 10 bases at V and 3 bases at J, with 10 bases in the middle. The length of the CDR3 is 11 residues. Germline-derived CDR1 and CDR2 are ENHRY and SYGVKD. This CDR3 reads CATSTIYEQYF. CDR3 DNA sequence: TGTGCCACTTCAACAATCTACGAGCAGTACTTC.

This clonotype was seen only a few times. The V gene is TRBV9, the J gene TRBJ1-2; D gene unclear. Germline V gene lookup returns CDR1 SGDLS and CDR2 YYNGEE. The CDR3 is 13 amino acids. Trimming removed 4 bases from V and 6 bases from J, with 13 bases in between. This CDR3 is CASSPAGTDGYTF. As DNA, the CDR3 is TGTGCCAGCAGCCCTGCCGGCACCGATGGCTACACCTTC.

This clonotype was counted between two and nine times. V gene TRBV12-3 or TRBV12-4 combines with J gene TRBJ2-5; 10 positions agree with TRBD2. The junction had 4 bases not matched to a gene; V was cut back by 4 bases and J by 5 bases. The CDR3 extends over 14 amino acids. This chain's CDR3 is CASSSLAGEETQYF. In DNA, the CDR3 is TGTGCCAGCAGTTCTCTAGCGGGAGAGGAGACCCAGTACTTC.

The gene calls are TRBV12-3 or TRBV12-4 and TRBJ1-2; D ambiguous. The CDR3 loop spans 11 amino acids. The V end lost 8 bases, the J end lost 14 bases, and 18 bases lay between the germline ends. The CDR3 DNA reads as TGTGCCAGCCGGAGAGGGCCGGAGTCTACCTTC. This gives the protein CASRRGPESTF.

The chain uses TRBV2 and TRBJ1-1; a weak D match, TRBD1 (5 bases). The CDR3 has 14 residues. Germline assignment: CDR1 SNHLY and CDR2 FYNNEI. Trimming took 4 bases from V and 1 from J, leaving 10 bases between them. The CDR3 region is CASSVEDKNTEAFF. The CDR3 coding sequence is TGTGCCAGCAGTGTGGAGGACAAGAACACTGAAGCTTTCTTT.

A few counts support this clonotype. The V and J genes are TRBV12-3 or TRBV12-4 and TRBJ2-1; D is ambiguous. This CDR3 contains 14 residues. V was shortened by 6 bases and J by 5 bases, with 14 bases between the two germline ends. The CDR3 bases are TGTGCCAGCAGCTCATCGGACCAGAACAATGAGCAGTTCTTC. Protein: CASSSSDQNNEQFF.

The V gene is TRBV9, the J gene TRBJ2-5, with a possible D match to TRBD2 (7 bases). The ends were cut back, 1 base at V and 3 bases at J, with 16 bases in the middle. The CDR3 consists of 16 residues. Germline CDR1 SGDLS, CDR2 YYNGEE. CDR3 loop: CASSVRWGGHEETQYF. The CDR3 DNA reads TGTGCCAGCAGCGTAAGGTGGGGGGGCCACGAAGAGACCCAGTACTTC.

This chain uses TRBV5-5 with TRBJ2-7, with D unclear. The CDR3 length is 13 residues. With 2 bases removed from V and 0 bases from J, the gap between germline ends came to 6 bases. Germline values: CDR1 SGHKS, CDR2 YYEKEE (reference sequence). The CDR3 protein is CASSFLTSYEQYF. The CDR3 nucleotides are TGTGCCAGCAGCTTTCTTACCTCCTACGAGCAGTACTTC.

The chain combines TRBV30 with TRBJ1-4, with 10 bases that match TRBD1. CDR1 is GTSNPN, CDR2 SVGIG, per germline (reference sequence). V trimming: 4 bases; J trimming: 3 bases; junction bases outside the gene matches: 8. The CDR3 loop spans 16 amino acids. The CDR3 DNA reads TGTGCCTGGAACCCCGGACAGGGGGGCCCTAATGAAAAACTGTTTTTT. Translated, it gives CAWNPGQGGPNEKLFF.